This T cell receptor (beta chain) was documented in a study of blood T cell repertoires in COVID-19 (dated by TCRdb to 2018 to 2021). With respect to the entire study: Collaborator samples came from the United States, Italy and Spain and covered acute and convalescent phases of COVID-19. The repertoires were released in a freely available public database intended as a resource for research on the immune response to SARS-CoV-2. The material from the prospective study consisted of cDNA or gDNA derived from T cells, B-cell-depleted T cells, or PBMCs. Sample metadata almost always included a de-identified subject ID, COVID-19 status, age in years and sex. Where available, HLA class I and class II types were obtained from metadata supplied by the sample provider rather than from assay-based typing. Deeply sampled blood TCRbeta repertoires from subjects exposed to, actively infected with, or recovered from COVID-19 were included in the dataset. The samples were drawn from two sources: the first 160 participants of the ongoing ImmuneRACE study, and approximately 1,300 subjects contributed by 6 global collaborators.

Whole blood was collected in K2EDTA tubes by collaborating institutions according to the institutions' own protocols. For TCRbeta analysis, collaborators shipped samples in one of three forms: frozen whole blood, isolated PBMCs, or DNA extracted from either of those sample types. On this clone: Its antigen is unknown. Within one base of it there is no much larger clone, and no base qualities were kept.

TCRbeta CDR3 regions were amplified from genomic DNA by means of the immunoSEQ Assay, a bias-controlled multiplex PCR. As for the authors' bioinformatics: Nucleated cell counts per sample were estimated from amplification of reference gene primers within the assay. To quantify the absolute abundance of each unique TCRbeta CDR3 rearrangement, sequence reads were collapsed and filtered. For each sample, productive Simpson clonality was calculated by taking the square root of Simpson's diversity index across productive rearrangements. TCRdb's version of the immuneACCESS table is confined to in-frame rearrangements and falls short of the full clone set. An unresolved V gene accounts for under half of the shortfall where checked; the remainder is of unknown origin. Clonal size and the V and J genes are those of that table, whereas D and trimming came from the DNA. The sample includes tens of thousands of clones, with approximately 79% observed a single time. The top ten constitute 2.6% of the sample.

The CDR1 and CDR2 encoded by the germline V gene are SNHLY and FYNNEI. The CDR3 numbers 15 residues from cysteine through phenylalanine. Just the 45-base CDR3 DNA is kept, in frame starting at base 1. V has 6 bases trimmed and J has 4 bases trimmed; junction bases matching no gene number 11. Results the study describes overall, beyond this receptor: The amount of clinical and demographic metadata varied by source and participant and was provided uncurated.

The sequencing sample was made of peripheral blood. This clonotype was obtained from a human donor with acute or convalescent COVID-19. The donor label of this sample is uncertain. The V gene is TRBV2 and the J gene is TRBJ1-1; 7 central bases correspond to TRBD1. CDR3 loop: CASRSRGQGVTEAFF. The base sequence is TGTGCCAGCAGGTCACGGGGGCAGGGGGTCACTGAAGCTTTCTTT.